This record concerns one T cell receptor (beta chain) sequence. The antigen remains undetermined. The source of the sample is a study of CD8 T cells in ankylosing spondylitis. MiXCR, run by TCRdb on the 5' RACE reads, gives a single entry per CDR3 protein. The sample has some 130,000 distinct CDR3 sequences; roughly 18% are singletons. Study-wide results and limits: Roughly eight highly homologous variants made up a TCR beta motif that seemed to typify ankylosing spondylitis blood.

CDR1 MGHRA and CDR2 YSYEKL come from the germline V gene. V gave up 1 base and J gave up 8 bases, with 2 bases separating them. The CDR3 covers 11 residues. The source is a male donor with ankylosing spondylitis. The chain links TRBV4-1 to TRBJ1-4, with D unclear. The sample taken for sequencing was blood, either unsorted or a sorted T cell fraction (not recorded which). CDR3 DNA: TGCGCCAGCAGCCAAGGGGAAAAACTGTTTTTT. As protein: CASSQGEKLFF.